This is a list of T cell receptor beta chains from one sample in a study of control samples from healthy donors and cancer patients. Profiled with immunoSEQ multiplex PCR; TCRdb holds only in-frame clones, not every one. Among 170,000 or so clones listed, roughly 90% were seen once. The sample was blood. The receptors derive from a woman aged 45-60 years in good health. Each CDR3 is given with its conserved first and last residue.

J gene	V gene	CDR3 protein
TRBJ2-5	TRBV4-1	CASSQERVTSGGKETQYF
TRBJ2-2	TRBV10-3	CATSPGLAGDTGELFF
TRBJ2-7	TRBV5-8	CASSLTSGYEQYF
TRBJ1-1	TRBV5-1	CASSLKNGQGDLFF
TRBJ1-3	TRBV19	CASSGTAEYSSGNTIYF
TRBJ1-5	TRBV12-3/TRBV12-4	CASSYGRQPQHF
TRBJ1-1	TRBV11-2	CASSSLWKGLMNTEAFF
TRBJ2-5	TRBV4-2	CASSQGDRGIQETQYF
TRBJ2-3	TRBV28	CASSPRDTQYF
TRBJ1-6	TRBV9	CASSDTGSPLHF
TRBJ2-5	TRBV5-1	CASSLAGTSGLTGGETQYF
TRBJ2-1	TRBV4-3	CASSQEGTAYNEQFF
TRBJ1-6	TRBV18	CASSPEQGPNSPLHF
TRBJ1-1	TRBV18	CASSPWGSGTEAFF
TRBJ1-5	TRBV28	CASATGRGRGMNQPQHF
TRBJ2-5	TRBV9	CASSSWEAGEETQYF
TRBJ2-5	TRBV12-5	CASGTLGGTQYF
TRBJ2-2	TRBV7-3	CASSLITSPRTGELFF
TRBJ2-3	TRBV28	CASSFGTGLSGADTQYF
TRBJ1-2	TRBV5-1	CASSLEGTGVDYGYTF
TRBJ1-1	TRBV28	CASSLIQMNTEAFF
TRBJ1-4	TRBV11-2	CASSLDFLGEGLEKLFF
TRBJ1-2	TRBV28	CASSLGGPTGVNYGYTF
TRBJ1-4	TRBV9	CASSVGWSTNEKLFF
TRBJ1-3	TRBV5-1	CASRIDSGNTIYF
TRBJ2-7	TRBV29-1	CSVLGYEQYF
TRBJ2-7	TRBV10-3	CAISEGTGGYEQYF
TRBJ2-1	TRBV5-5	CASSSGLAGGDEQFF
TRBJ2-5	TRBV5-4	CASSLGQQETQYF
TRBJ2-7	TRBV10-3	CAISQRVRDSNSYEQYF
TRBJ2-1	TRBV6-5	CASSYSGSSYNEQFF
TRBJ2-1	TRBV6-4	CASSEAGDSYNEQFF
TRBJ2-7	TRBV10-3	CAIGLAGANEQYF
TRBJ2-7	TRBV4-3	CASSQDGTGSLEQYF
TRBJ2-4	TRBV5-1	CASSLVFKGDIQYF
TRBJ2-1	TRBV5-6	CASSWGQWGNEQFF
TRBJ2-7	TRBV2	CASEGSPGQGNYEQYF
TRBJ1-1	TRBV6-1	CASSDREWRMNTEAFF
TRBJ2-3	TRBV7-2	CASSSQAAGADTQYF
TRBJ1-2	TRBV4-1	CASRDSPYGYTF
TRBJ2-7	TRBV5-6	CASRRQGYEQYF
TRBJ2-1	TRBV6-4	CASSDRGRAPVDEQFF
TRBJ2-3	TRBV10-1	CASRRLANSTDTQYF
TRBJ2-7	TRBV19	CASSMTVSYEQYF
TRBJ2-1	TRBV28	CASTQGGGEGMNEQFF